These 23 T cell receptor beta chains came from one sample sequenced in a study of T cell responses to AZD1222 COVID-19 vaccine. Clones were sequenced by immunoSEQ multiplex PCR, and TCRdb holds only the in-frame ones, with some missing. The table records about 160,000 clones, around 93% of them present only once. The material was peripheral blood, obtained 28 days after the second AZD1222 dose. Receptors originate from an adult who received the AZD1222 COVID-19 vaccine.

The rearrangement uses TRBV10-3 and TRBJ2-2; D is unresolved. CDR1 and CDR2 (germline): ENHRY, SYGVKD. The V end lost 0 bases, the J end lost 7 bases, and 12 bases lay between the germline ends. This CDR3 has 15 amino acids. The CDR3 nucleotides read TGTGCCATCAGTGAGTCAGATCATGCTGACGGGGAGCTGTTTTTT. Protein sequence: CAISESDHADGELFF.

The V and J genes are TRBV9 and TRBJ1-6; D remains ambiguous. V lost 0 bases and J 3 bases, leaving 7 bases between the germline ends. CDR1 and CDR2 (germline): SGDLS, YYNGEE. The CDR3 is 15 amino acids. Here the CDR3 DNA reads TGTGCCAGCAGCGTAGGGCGGTTCTATAATTCACCCCTCCACTTT. Translation gives CASSVGRFYNSPLHF.

This chain joins TRBV2 and TRBJ1-1; D is possibly TRBD1 (6 bases). V was pared by 5 bases and J by 7 bases, with 11 bases between. CDR3 length: 12 residues. CDR1 and CDR2 (germline): SNHLY, FYNNEI. In DNA, the CDR3 is TGTGCCAGCAGTCCCGGGACATATGAAGCTTTCTTT. This translates into CASSPGTYEAFF.

The V call is TRBV12-5, the J call TRBJ2-1, with D unresolved. The germline gives CDR1 LGHNT, CDR2 FRNRAP. V lost 2 bases, J lost 6 bases, and 8 bases lay in between. The length of the CDR3 is 13 residues. CDR3: CASGLPIANEQFF. The DNA for the CDR3 is TGTGCTAGTGGTTTGCCCATAGCCAATGAGCAGTTCTTC.

The rearrangement uses TRBV28 and TRBJ1-1; D is ambiguous. Between the trimmed V and J ends, which lost 6 bases and 0 bases, there was a span of 8 bases. CDR3 size: 13 residues. Germline CDR1 is MDHEN and CDR2 is SYDVKM. CDR3 in DNA: TGTGCCAGCAGCAATTCCCTGAACACTGAAGCTTTCTTT. This sequence encodes CASSNSLNTEAFF.

This chain joins TRBV2 and TRBJ1-4, with D perhaps matching TRBD1 (5 bases). V lost 6 bases and J 3 bases, leaving 17 bases between the germline ends. The V gene's germline CDR1 is SNHLY and CDR2 FYNNEI. The CDR3 is made up of 16 amino acids. This chain's CDR3 is CASRHQGAGANEKLFF. In DNA, the CDR3 is TGTGCCAGCAGGCATCAGGGCGCGGGGGCTAATGAAAAACTGTTTTTT. Combining the CDR3 with reference TRBV2 and TRBJ1-4 gives the whole variable domain EPEVTQTPSHQVTQMGQEVILRCVPISNHLYFYWYRQILGQKVEFLVSFYNNEISEKSEIFDDQFSVERPDGSNFTLKIRSTKLEDSAMYFCASRHQGAGANEKLFFGSGTQLSVL.

V gene TRBV27 combines with J gene TRBJ1-5; 9 bases map to TRBD1. Germline-derived CDR1 and CDR2 are MNHEY and SMNVEV (reference sequence). The V and J ends lost 4 bases and 5 bases, in that order; junction bases with no gene match: 3. The CDR3 has 14 amino acids. CDR3 in amino acids: CASSSGQGDQPQHF. In nucleotides, the CDR3 is TGTGCCAGCAGTTCGGGACAGGGAGATCAGCCCCAGCATTTT.

The rearrangement joins TRBV5-5 to TRBJ1-2; 10 bases fit TRBD1. Germline CDR1 SGHKS, CDR2 YYEKEE (reference sequence). Trimming removed 4 bases from V and 6 bases from J; junction bases left unmatched: 6. The CDR3 runs 14 residues. Here the CDR3 reads CASSRGTGENGYTF. The DNA for the CDR3 is TGTGCCAGCAGCAGAGGGACAGGGGAGAATGGCTACACCTTC.

This clone was seen at least ten times. The CDR3 reads CASSFSVRTTTGELFF. The CDR3 DNA follows: TGTGCCAGCAGCTTTAGCGTCCGAACAACCACCGGGGAGCTGTTTTTT. V and J are TRBV7-8 and TRBJ2-2; TRBD2 is a possible D gene (5 bases). The CDR3 spans 16 residues. Trimming removed 3 bases at V and 4 bases at J, with 15 bases between. Germline-derived CDR1 and CDR2 are SGHVS and FQNEAQ.

This clone was observed a handful of times. The chain employs TRBV30 and TRBJ1-5, with a tentative D call TRBD1 (5 bases). Trimming took off 1 base at V and 0 bases at J, with 7 bases between the two ends. The CDR3 is made up of 14 amino acids. Germline-derived CDR1 and CDR2 are GTSNPN and SVGIG (reference sequence). This chain's CDR3 is CAWSGGYSNQPQHF. The CDR3 DNA sequence: TGTGCCTGGAGTGGGGGGTATAGCAATCAGCCCCAGCATTTT. Based on the CDR3 plus reference TRBV30 and TRBJ1-5, the full variable domain is SQTIHQWPATLVQPVGSPLSLECTVEGTSNPNLYWYRQAAGRGLQLLFYSVGIGQISSEVPQNLSASRPQDRQFILSSKKLLLSDSGFYLCAWSGGYSNQPQHFGDGTRLSIL.

The J gene is TRBJ1-2, the V gene TRBV21-1. TRBV21-1 is a listed pseudogene. The CDR3 contains 17 residues. The CDR3 is CASSKAESGRPSYGYTF. The CDR3, as DNA: TGTGCCAGCAGCAAAGCGGAGTCGGGAAGGCCATCCTATGGCTACACCTTC.

This chain links TRBV19 with TRBJ2-7; D may match TRBD1 or TRBD2 (5 bases each). Germline CDR1 LNHDA, CDR2 SQIVND (reference sequence). This CDR3 has 14 amino acids. Trimming took off 4 bases at V and 2 bases at J, with 12 bases between the two ends. The CDR3 DNA follows: TGTGCCAGTAGTAAACAGGAGGTACCCTACGAGCAGTACTTC. Its protein is CASSKQEVPYEQYF. The full variable domain, with the rest looked up from reference TRBV19 and TRBJ2-7, is DGGITQSPKYLFRKEGQNVTLSCEQNLNHDAMYWYRQDPGQGLRLIYYSQIVNDFQKGDIAEGYSVSREKKESFPLTVTSAQKNPTAFYLCASSKQEVPYEQYFGPGTRLTVT.

This chain uses TRBV10-3 with TRBJ1-5; 12 bases align to TRBD1. The length of the CDR3 is 19 residues. V was clipped by 0 bases and J by 0 bases; unmatched bases: 6. Germline CDR1 is ENHRY and CDR2 is SYGVKD. CDR3 residues: CAISESGQGAFYSNQPQHF. In DNA, the CDR3 is TGTGCCATCAGTGAGTCGGGACAGGGGGCCTTCTATAGCAATCAGCCCCAGCATTTT.

The chain has TRBV6-2 or TRBV6-3 and TRBJ1-2; 8 bases map to TRBD1. Germline CDR1 MNHEY, CDR2 SVGEGT. Trimming took 2 bases from V and 5 from J; bases not matched to a gene: 10. This CDR3 is 16 amino acids long. In nucleotides, the CDR3 is TGTGCCAGCAGTTACCCCCCCGGACAGGGCTGGTATGGCTACACCTTC. As protein: CASSYPPGQGWYGYTF.

This clone was seen a handful of times. J is TRBJ1-1 and V is TRBV7-6; D is uncertain. Germline-derived CDR1 and CDR2 are SGHVS and FNYEAQ. CDR3 size: 13 residues. V lost 4 bases and J 0 bases, leaving 6 bases between the germline ends. CDR3 region: CASSYKVNTEAFF. For the CDR3, the DNA is TGTGCCAGCAGCTACAAGGTGAACACTGAAGCTTTCTTT.

The J gene is TRBJ2-1, the V gene TRBV9; 8 nucleotides match TRBD1. CDR3 length equals 14 residues. V shed 4 bases, J shed 4 bases, and the junction held 4 bases outside the gene matches. Germline V gives CDR1 SGDLS, CDR2 YYNGEE. As DNA, the CDR3 is TGTGCCAGCAGCACTTGGACAGGGTACAATGAGCAGTTCTTC. It encodes CASSTWTGYNEQFF.

V is TRBV5-1 and J is TRBJ2-3, with D perhaps matching TRBD1 or TRBD2 (5 bases each). The V and J ends lost 5 bases and 4 bases respectively, with 17 bases between them. This CDR3 is 15 amino acids long. Germline V gives CDR1 SGHRS, CDR2 YFSETQ. CDR3 loop: CASSRGPTAADTQYF. CDR3 DNA sequence: TGCGCCAGCAGTCGAGGCCCGACAGCGGCAGATACGCAGTATTTT.

V and J are TRBV9 and TRBJ1-2, with D unresolved. V was clipped by 2 bases and J by 2 bases, with 10 bases between them. This CDR3 region has 14 residues. Germline-derived CDR1 and CDR2 are SGDLS and YYNGEE. The CDR3 loop reads CASSVGSLNYGYTF. The DNA of the CDR3 is TGTGCCAGCAGCGTGGGGAGTCTCAACTATGGCTACACCTTC.

The V call is TRBV5-5, the J call TRBJ1-3; 10 nucleotides align to TRBD1. The CDR3 consists of 19 residues. Germline CDR1 and CDR2: SGHKS and YYEKEE (reference sequence). V shed 4 bases and J 2 bases; nucleotides not matched to a gene: 15. CDR3 DNA: TGTGCCAGCAGCCATATGGGGGACAGGGGTGCAGCCGCTGGAAACACCATATATTTT. Translated: CASSHMGDRGAAAGNTIYF.

The chain has TRBV4-1 and TRBJ2-3; 9 bases agree with TRBD2. The CDR3 contains 17 residues. V dropped 4 bases and J dropped 3; count of bases not matched to a gene: 11. Germline V gives CDR1 MGHRA, CDR2 YSYEKL. CDR3 sequence: CASSPSNLAGPTDTQYF. CDR3 coding DNA: TGCGCCAGCAGCCCCTCTAACCTAGCGGGGCCAACAGATACGCAGTATTTT.

This chain uses TRBV19 with TRBJ2-7; 9 nucleotides match TRBD1. This CDR3 has 15 residues. CDR1 and CDR2 (germline): LNHDA, SQIVND (reference sequence). V gave up 4 bases and J gave up 4 bases; unmatched junction bases: 8. CDR3 sequence: CASSTSGTGLYEQYF. As DNA, the CDR3 is TGTGCCAGTAGTACTTCCGGGACAGGGTTGTACGAGCAGTACTTC.

The genes are TRBV11-2 and TRBJ2-1; 9 bases line up with TRBD2. Trimming removed 3 bases from V and 7 bases from J; junction bases left unmatched: 7. Germline-derived CDR1 and CDR2 are SGHAT and FQNNGV. The CDR3 is 15 amino acids. CDR3 DNA sequence: TGTGCCAGCAGCTTTCGCGGGAGGGCCGGGAATGAGCAGTTCTTC. Protein sequence: CASSFRGRAGNEQFF. The entire variable domain, with the rest obtained from reference TRBV11-2 and TRBJ2-1, is as follows: EAGVAQSPRYKIIEKRQSVAFWCNPISGHATLYWYQQILGQGPKLLIQFQNNGVVDDSQLPKDRFSAERLKGVDSTLKIQPAKLEDSAVYLCASSFRGRAGNEQFFGPGTRLTVL.

The rearrangement links TRBV7-9 to TRBJ2-7, with 9 nucleotides matching TRBD2. Germline V gives CDR1 SEHNR, CDR2 FQNEAQ (reference sequence). The CDR3 has 18 amino acids. Losses at the gene ends were 7 bases for V and 4 bases for J; bases not matched to a gene: 20. Here the CDR3 DNA reads TGTGCCAGCACCTCAACCCGGGACATAGGGACTAGCCGATACGAGCAGTACTTC. Translating gives CASTSTRDIGTSRYEQYF.